Listed below are T cell receptor beta chains from one sample, sequenced in a study of control samples from healthy donors and cancer patients. Using immunoSEQ multiplex PCR, the repertoire was profiled, and TCRdb retains in-frame clones only, with some absent. The sample shows about 120,000 clones, over 75% of them seen only once. Sequenced material: PBMCs. The receptor set was obtained from a woman between 45 and 65 years old with colorectal cancer. The CDR3 runs from the conserved cysteine through the conserved F or W. D genes are given only for firm matches. Expanded clones are given a class, and other clones once, few, many or no size at all.

j_call clone_size d_call v_call cdr3_nt cdr3_aa
TRBJ1-2 - - TRBV21-1 TGTGCCAGCAGCAAAGCGGCGACGGATGGCTACACCTTC CASSKAATDGYTF
TRBJ2-7 - - TRBV5-6 TGTGCCAGCAACCGGGGGGCAGGGGAGCAGCAGTACTTC CASNRGAGEQQYF
TRBJ1-2 - - TRBV5-8 TGTGCCAGCAGCTTCCTGGGAGCAGTCTATGGCTACACCTTC CASSFLGAVYGYTF
TRBJ1-4 - - TRBV5-1 TGCGCCAGCAGCTGGGGAACAGCCAATGAAAAACTGTTTTTT CASSWGTANEKLFF
TRBJ1-3 - - TRBV29-1 TGCAGCGGCGACAGGGGAAACACCATATATTTT CSGDRGNTIYF
TRBJ2-2 few - TRBV19 TGTGCCACCAGTATCAACGGGAAGAACACCGGGGAGCTGTTTTTT CATSINGKNTGELFF
TRBJ1-2 - - TRBV30 TGTGCCTGGAGTGTACATGGGATTGAGGGCTACACCTTC CAWSVHGIEGYTF
TRBJ1-2 - - TRBV5-4 TGTGCCAGCAGCCGGCCCGAACAGCTCTATGGCTACACCTTC CASSRPEQLYGYTF
TRBJ2-3 - - TRBV5-1 TGCGCCAGCAGATTCGACACAGATACGCAGTATTTT CASRFDTDTQYF
TRBJ1-5 - TRBD1 TRBV5-1 TGCGCCAGCAGACAGGGGGAAGGGAGTCAGCCCCAGCATTTT CASRQGEGSQPQHF
TRBJ1-5 - - TRBV10-3 TGTGCCATCAGTGAGACACCGCCCCCAAATCAGCCCCAGCATTTT CAISETPPPNQPQHF
TRBJ2-2 - - TRBV5-1 TGCGCCAGCAGCTTGGGACGGCCTATTGGCACCGGGGAGCTGTTTTTT CASSLGRPIGTGELFF
TRBJ2-5 - - TRBV20-1 TGCAGTGCTAAGGGTACGGAGACCCAGTACTTC CSAKGTETQYF
TRBJ2-2 - TRBD2 TRBV2 TGTGCCAGCAGTCTCCGGGGGGGCGACACCGGGGAGCTGTTTTTT CASSLRGGDTGELFF
TRBJ2-3 once - TRBV7-3 TGTGCCAGCAGCGATCTCACAGATACGCAGTATTTT CASSDLTDTQYF
TRBJ2-7 - - TRBV30 TGTGCCTGGAATAGCTGGGGCGGCCACGAGCAGTACTTC CAWNSWGGHEQYF
TRBJ1-2 - - TRBV7-9 TGTGCCAGCAGCGTTACAGGGTTAGGGTATGGCTACACCTTC CASSVTGLGYGYTF
TRBJ1-1 - TRBD1 TRBV18 TGTGCCAGCTCACCCCTCGGGACAGGGGAACTACCCGCTTTCTTT CASSPLGTGELPAFF
TRBJ1-1 - TRBD1 TRBV27 TGTGCCAGCAGTTTACTCATGGGACAGGGAGTGAGGACTGAAGCTTTCTTT CASSLLMGQGVRTEAFF
TRBJ2-7 - - TRBV9 TGTGCCAGCAGCGCCACAACAGGAGGGGAGCAGTACTTC CASSATTGGEQYF
TRBJ2-5 - - TRBV24-1 TGTGCCACCAGTGGTCTCGGACAAGAAGAGACCCAGTACTTC CATSGLGQEETQYF
TRBJ1-1 - - TRBV6-1 TGTGCCAGCAGTGAACCAGGTTGGGGCACTGAAGCTTTCTTT CASSEPGWGTEAFF
TRBJ1-2 - - TRBV7-3 TGTGCCAGCAGCTTAACGGCTGACTATGGCTACACCTTC CASSLTADYGYTF
TRBJ2-5 - - TRBV28 TGTGCCAGCAGTTCCCCCAGCGCCCAGTACTTC CASSSPSAQYF
TRBJ2-3 - TRBD1 TRBV5-4 TGTGCCAGCAGCTTGCGACAGGGGTTTGGCACAGATACGCAGTATTTT CASSLRQGFGTDTQYF
TRBJ1-4 - TRBD1 TRBV7-6 TGTGCCAGCAGCCGTAACAGGGGCACTAATGAAAAACTGTTTTTT CASSRNRGTNEKLFF
TRBJ1-1 once - TRBV3-1/TRBV3-2 TGTGCCAGCAGCTCAACCCGGTCTACTGAAGCTTTCTTT CASSSTRSTEAFF
TRBJ1-3 - - TRBV19 TGTGCCAGTAGTATACAGGCAGGAGTAGGAAACACCATATATTTT CASSIQAGVGNTIYF
TRBJ1-1 - - TRBV5-5 TGTGCCAGCAGCCAGTGGACATATTTGAACACTGAAGCTTTCTTT CASSQWTYLNTEAFF
TRBJ1-2 - - TRBV5-1 TGCGCCAGCAGCTTGGATGCTGGGGGGGGGACCTATGGCTACACCTTC CASSLDAGGGTYGYTF
TRBJ1-5 once - TRBV19 TGTGCCAGTAGTTACCAGGACAATCAGCCCCAGCATTTT CASSYQDNQPQHF
TRBJ1-5 - - TRBV28 TGTGCCAGCAGTTTAAACAGGAATCAGCCCCAGCATTTT CASSLNRNQPQHF
TRBJ2-7 - - TRBV9 TGTGCCAGCAGCGTAGCAAGTACAGGGTTGGGCTACGAGCAGTACTTC CASSVASTGLGYEQYF
TRBJ2-5 - - TRBV7-9 TGTGCCAGCAGCTTAGAGTCGGAGACCCAGTACTTC CASSLESETQYF
TRBJ2-1 - TRBD2 TRBV29-1 TGCAGCGTCTTTAGCGGGAGGAACAATGAGCAGTTCTTC CSVFSGRNNEQFF
TRBJ2-7 - - TRBV10-2 TGCGCCAGCAGTGAGCAGCTGGAGCAGTACTTC CASSEQLEQYF
TRBJ1-1 - - TRBV29-1 TGCAGCGTCCGGGAGAAGAGGAACACTGAAGCTTTCTTT CSVREKRNTEAFF
TRBJ1-5 - TRBD1 TRBV19 TGTGCCAGTAGTAACCGGGACAGGGACCAGCCCCAGCATTTT CASSNRDRDQPQHF
TRBJ1-2 - - TRBV28 TGTGCCAGCATGACGGGGCTAGGGTATGGCTACACCTTC CASMTGLGYGYTF
TRBJ2-6 - - TRBV3-1/TRBV3-2 TGTGCCAGCAGCCCGCGACAGGGAGGAGGGGCCAACGTCCTGACTTTC CASSPRQGGGANVLTF
TRBJ2-6 - - TRBV5-1 TGCGCCAGCAGCCCGCCTAGCTCTGGGGCCAACGTCCTGACTTTC CASSPPSSGANVLTF
TRBJ2-7 - - TRBV5-1 TGCGCCAGCAGCTTGCTCTCGGGGGCCGGGTACGAGCAGTACTTC CASSLLSGAGYEQYF
TRBJ1-2 - - TRBV19 TGTGCCAGTAGTATAACTGGCTCGAGGGGAACGGACACCTTC CASSITGSRGTDTF
TRBJ2-3 few TRBD1 TRBV24-1 TGTGCCACCAGTGACCGGGACAGCTACACAGATACGCAGTATTTT CATSDRDSYTDTQYF
TRBJ1-1 - - TRBV27 TGTGCCAGCAGTGAGGCCCCACGGGACACTGAAGCTTTCTTT CASSEAPRDTEAFF
TRBJ2-5 - TRBD2 TRBV7-9 TGTGCCAGCAGCTACCTAGCGGGAGCCCAAGAGACCCAGTACTTC CASSYLAGAQETQYF
TRBJ1-6 - TRBD1 TRBV15 TGTGCCACCAGCGGACAGGGAGTTGATTCACCCCTCCACTTT CATSGQGVDSPLHF
TRBJ1-1 - - TRBV11-2 TGTGCCAGCAGCTTAGAGCCCGGACTAACTGAAGCTTTCTTT CASSLEPGLTEAFF
TRBJ1-2 - - TRBV28 TGTGCCAGCAACCAAGGAGGGGTTCACTATGGCTACACCTTC CASNQGGVHYGYTF
TRBJ1-3 once - TRBV5-1 TGCGCCAGCAGCTTGGAGGGACCGCGCTCTGGAAACACCATATATTTT CASSLEGPRSGNTIYF
TRBJ1-1 once - TRBV30 TGTGCCTGGAGTGTACACCGGGATCCCGGCACTGAAGCTTTCTTT CAWSVHRDPGTEAFF
TRBJ2-1 - TRBD1 TRBV5-6 TGTGCCAGCAGCTTGGGGGACAGTTACAATGAGCAGTTCTTC CASSLGDSYNEQFF